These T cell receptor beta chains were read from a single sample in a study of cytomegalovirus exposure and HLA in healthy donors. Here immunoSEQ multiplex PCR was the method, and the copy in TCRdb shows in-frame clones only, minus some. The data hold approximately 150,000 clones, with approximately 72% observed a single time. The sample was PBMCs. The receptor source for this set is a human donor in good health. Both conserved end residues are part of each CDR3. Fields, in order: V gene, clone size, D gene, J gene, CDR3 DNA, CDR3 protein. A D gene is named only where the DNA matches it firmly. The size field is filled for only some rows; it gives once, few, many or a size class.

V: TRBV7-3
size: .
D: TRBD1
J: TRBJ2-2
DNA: TGTGCCAGCAGCTCGACAGGGGGGAACACCGGGGAGCTGTTTTTT
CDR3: CASSSTGGNTGELFF

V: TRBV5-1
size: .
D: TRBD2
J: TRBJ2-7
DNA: TGCGCCAGCAGCAGAGGACTAGCGGGGGAAGCCTACGAGCAGTACTTC
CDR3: CASSRGLAGEAYEQYF

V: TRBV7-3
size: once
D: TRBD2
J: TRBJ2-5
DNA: TGTGCCAGCAGCAATTCGGGGGGCCAAGAGACCCAGTACTTC
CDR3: CASSNSGGQETQYF

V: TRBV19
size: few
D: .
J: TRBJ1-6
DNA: TGTGCCAGTAGTATCGGGGGGGATTCACCCCTCCACTTT
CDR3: CASSIGGDSPLHF

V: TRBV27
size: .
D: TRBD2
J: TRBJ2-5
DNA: TGTGCCAGCAGCCCACTAGCGGGGGGGGGAGAGACCCAGTACTTC
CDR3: CASSPLAGGGETQYF

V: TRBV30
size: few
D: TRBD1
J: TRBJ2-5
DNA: TGTGCCTGTCCCTACAGGGGGGCAACTAAAGAGACCCAGTACTTC
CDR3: CACPYRGATKETQYF

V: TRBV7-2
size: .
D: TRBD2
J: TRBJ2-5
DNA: TGTGCCAGCAGCTTATTTTTGCGGGGGAACCAAGAGACCCAGTACTTC
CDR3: CASSLFLRGNQETQYF

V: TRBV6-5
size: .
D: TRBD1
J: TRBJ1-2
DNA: TGTGCCAGCAGGTTCCGACAGGGTACCTATGGCTACACCTTC
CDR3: CASRFRQGTYGYTF

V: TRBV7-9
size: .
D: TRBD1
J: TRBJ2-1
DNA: TGTGCCAGCAGTCCGATCCGGGACAGGGAGATAGATGAGCAGTTCTTC
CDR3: CASSPIRDREIDEQFF

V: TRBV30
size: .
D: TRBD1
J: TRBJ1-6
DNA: TGTGCCTGGAGTGTAGGAACAGGGGGGGACTATAATTCACCCCTCCACTTT
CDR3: CAWSVGTGGDYNSPLHF

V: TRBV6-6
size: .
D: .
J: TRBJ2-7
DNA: TGTGCCAGCAGTTACAGGGGAAGCTCCTACGAGCAGTACTTC
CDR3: CASSYRGSSYEQYF

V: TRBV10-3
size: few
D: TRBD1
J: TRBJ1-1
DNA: TGTGCCATCCGGGACAGGGAAGACACTGAAGCTTTCTTT
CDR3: CAIRDREDTEAFF

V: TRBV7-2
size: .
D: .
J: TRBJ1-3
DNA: TGTGCCAGCAGCTGGAGTGGCTCTGGAAACACCATATATTTT
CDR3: CASSWSGSGNTIYF

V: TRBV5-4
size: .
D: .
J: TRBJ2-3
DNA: TGTGCCAGCAGCTCACGGGGGTCCGGGGATACGCAGTATTTT
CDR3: CASSSRGSGDTQYF

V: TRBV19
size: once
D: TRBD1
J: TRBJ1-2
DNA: TGTGCCAGTAGTACGGGACAGGGGGCACTTGGCTACACCTTC
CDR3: CASSTGQGALGYTF

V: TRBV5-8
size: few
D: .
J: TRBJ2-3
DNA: TGTGCCAGCAGCGTGGGTCGGGGCGGGGTACCTGGCACAGATACGCAGTATTTT
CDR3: CASSVGRGGVPGTDTQYF

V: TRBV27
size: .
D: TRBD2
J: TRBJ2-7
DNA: TGTGCCAGCAGTTTTACCTTGGCTGGGACTAACGAGCAGTACTTC
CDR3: CASSFTLAGTNEQYF

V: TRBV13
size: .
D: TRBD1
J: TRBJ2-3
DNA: TGTGCCAGCAGCTTAGACACGACAGGGACAGATACGCAGTATTTT
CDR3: CASSLDTTGTDTQYF

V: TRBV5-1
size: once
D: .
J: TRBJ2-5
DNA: TGCGCCAGCACCGAGCGCGGGCGTCGCCAAGAGACCCAGTACTTC
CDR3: CASTERGRRQETQYF

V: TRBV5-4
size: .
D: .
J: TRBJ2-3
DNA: TGTGCCAGCAGCTTGGTGACAGAAACGCAGTATTTT
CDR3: CASSLVTETQYF

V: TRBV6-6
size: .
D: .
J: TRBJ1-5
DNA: TGTGCCAGCAGTCCCACAGGGCTGGGCAATCAGCCCCAGCATTTT
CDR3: CASSPTGLGNQPQHF

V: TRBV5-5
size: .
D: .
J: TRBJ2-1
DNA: TGTGCCAGCAGCTTATCCCCCCAACGAGGCAATGAGCAGTTCTTC
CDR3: CASSLSPQRGNEQFF

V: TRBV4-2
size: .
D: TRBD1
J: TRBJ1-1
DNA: TGTGCCAGCAGCCAAGGACAGGGAGAGAGCCCTGAAGCTTTCTTT
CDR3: CASSQGQGESPEAFF

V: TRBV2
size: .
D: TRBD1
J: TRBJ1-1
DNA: TGTGCCAGCAGCACCGACAGGGGCGGGGGGGGCACTGAAGCTTTCTTT
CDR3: CASSTDRGGGGTEAFF

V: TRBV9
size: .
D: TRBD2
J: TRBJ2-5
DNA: TGTGCCAGCAGCCGACTAGCGGGGACAGAGACCCAGTACTTC
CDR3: CASSRLAGTETQYF

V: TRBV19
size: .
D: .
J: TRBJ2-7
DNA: TGTGCCAGTAGTTTCTACGCCGGGACAAGCCAAAGCGAGCAGTACTTC
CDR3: CASSFYAGTSQSEQYF

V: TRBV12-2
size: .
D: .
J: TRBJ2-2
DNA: TGTGCAAGTCGCTTATGGACACCTACGAACACCGGGGAGCTGTTTTTT
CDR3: CASRLWTPTNTGELFF

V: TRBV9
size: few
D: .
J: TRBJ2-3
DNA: TGTGCCAGCAGCACGAGCTGGGGGCACACCACAGATACGCAGTATTTT
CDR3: CASSTSWGHTTDTQYF

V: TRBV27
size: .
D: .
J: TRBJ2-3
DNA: TGTGCCAGCAGAGCCCGAAGCACAGATACGCAGTATTTT
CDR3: CASRARSTDTQYF

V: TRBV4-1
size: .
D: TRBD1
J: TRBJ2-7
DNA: TGCGCCAGCAGCTCCGACAGGGGCGATCGATACGAGCAGTACTTC
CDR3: CASSSDRGDRYEQYF

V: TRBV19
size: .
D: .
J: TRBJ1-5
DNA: TGTGCCAGCCGGGCGGGGTATCAGCCCCAGCATTTT
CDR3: CASRAGYQPQHF

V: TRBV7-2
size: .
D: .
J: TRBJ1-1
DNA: TGTGCCAGCAGCCAAAACAGGGCTAACACTGAAGCTTTCTTT
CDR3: CASSQNRANTEAFF